One sample yielded the 25 T cell receptor beta chains listed below, sequenced in a study of blood T cell repertoires in COVID-19. Measured with immunoSEQ multiplex PCR; TCRdb has only the in-frame clones, and not every one. Here the sample spans roughly 130,000 clones, 88% being singletons. The sequencing input was peripheral blood. The receptors derive from a human donor with COVID-19, enrolled during active disease. The donor label of this sample is uncertain.

This sequence joins TRBV11-2 and TRBJ1-1; no firm D call. The CDR3 has 11 residues. Trimming removed 2 bases from V and 7 bases from J, with 5 bases in between. The V gene's germline CDR1 is SGHAT and CDR2 FQNNGV. CDR3 amino acids: CASSLIDEAFF. CDR3 DNA sequence: TGTGCCAGCAGCTTAATAGATGAAGCTTTCTTT.

This chain connects TRBV15 to TRBJ1-5; D remains ambiguous. Germline V gives CDR1 LNHNV, CDR2 YYDKDF (reference sequence). CDR3 size: 12 residues. V gave up 4 bases and J gave up 7 bases, with 8 bases separating them. The CDR3 nucleotides read TGTGCCACCAGCATGCGTACCCAGCCCCAGCATTTT. The encoded protein is CATSMRTQPQHF. Full variable domain (outside the CDR3, taken from reference TRBV15 and TRBJ1-5): DAMVIQNPRYQVTQFGKPVTLSCSQTLNHNVMYWYQQKSSQAPKLLFHYYDKDFNNEADTPDNFQSRRPNTSFCFLDIRSPGLGDTAMYLCATSMRTQPQHFGDGTRLSIL.

CDR3 protein: CASSRNLGGSGVREKLFF. In DNA, the CDR3 is TGTGCCAGCAGCCGCAACTTAGGGGGTTCAGGGGTCCGGGAAAAACTGTTTTTT. The chain couples TRBV5-4 to TRBJ1-4; tentative D call: TRBD1 (6 bases). The germline gives CDR1 SGHNT, CDR2 YYREEE (reference sequence). The CDR3 has 18 residues. V was clipped by 4 bases and J by 8 bases, with 27 bases between them.

The genes are TRBV5-1 and TRBJ1-3; D ambiguous. V lost 5 bases and J 0 bases, leaving 12 bases between the germline ends. In germline, CDR1 is SGHRS, CDR2 YFSETQ. The CDR3 runs 15 residues. CDR3: CASRDNGLSGNTIYF. In DNA, the CDR3 is TGCGCCAGCAGAGACAACGGCCTCTCTGGAAACACCATATATTTT.

The chain combines TRBV7-3 with TRBJ2-3; 7 bases are a match to TRBD2. V lost 4 bases, J lost 0 bases, and 4 bases stayed unmatched. Looked up from germline, CDR1 is SGHTA and CDR2 is FQGTGA. The CDR3 totals 15 residues. The DNA for the CDR3 is TGTGCCAGCAGCTCCAGTAGCGGGAGCACAGATACGCAGTATTTT. Amino acid sequence: CASSSSSGSTDTQYF. The whole variable domain, filled in from reference TRBV7-3 and TRBJ2-3, reads GAGVSQTPSNKVTEKGKYVELRCDPISGHTALYWYRQSLGQGPEFLIYFQGTGAADDSGLPNDRFFAVRPEGSVSTLKIQRTERGDSAVYLCASSSSSGSTDTQYFGPGTRLTVL.

The chain employs TRBV29-1 and TRBJ1-1, with a tentative D call TRBD1 (6 bases). CDR1 is SQVTM, CDR2 ANQGSEA, per germline. Trimming took off 5 bases at V and 5 bases at J, with 15 bases between the two ends. This CDR3 spans 13 amino acids. The CDR3 spells CSVSRNRETEAFF. The CDR3 DNA reads TGCAGCGTTTCTCGAAACAGGGAAACTGAAGCTTTCTTT.

This clone was found once. The chain has TRBV5-4 and TRBJ2-4; D might be TRBD2 (6 bases). Trimming removed 2 bases at V and 2 bases at J, with 17 bases between. The CDR3 has 17 residues. Looked up from germline, CDR1 is SGHNT and CDR2 is YYREEE (reference sequence). DNA of the CDR3: TGTGCCAGCAGCTTTAGTCCGGAGGGCCTCACCAAAAACATTCAGTACTTC. Translation gives CASSFSPEGLTKNIQYF.

The V and J genes are TRBV2 and TRBJ2-5, with 8 bases lining up with TRBD1. This CDR3 has 13 amino acids. CDR1 is SNHLY, CDR2 FYNNEI, per germline. V was pared by 6 bases and J by 4 bases, with 4 bases of the junction left unmatched. The CDR3 sequence is CASRSGGGETQYF. DNA for the CDR3: TGTGCCAGCAGGTCAGGGGGCGGAGAGACCCAGTACTTC.

The chain couples TRBV5-1 to TRBJ1-2, with D hard to call. Deletions cut 0 bases from V and 4 bases from J, with 10 bases between. The germline gives CDR1 SGHRS, CDR2 YFSETQ. This CDR3 is 14 amino acids long. Here the CDR3 reads CASSLVSVGYGYTF. In nucleotides, the CDR3 is TGCGCCAGCAGCTTGGTGTCGGTTGGCTATGGCTACACCTTC.

Concerning this clone itself: Within the sample, other DNA sequences also encode this same CDR3. The chain combines TRBV10-3 with TRBJ1-5; 8 positions agree with TRBD1. J was trimmed by 4 bases and V by 0 bases; bases with no gene match: 2. Per the germline V gene, CDR1 is ENHRY and CDR2 is SYGVKD. The CDR3 is made up of 15 amino acids. This chain's CDR3 is CAISESDRGNQPQHF. CDR3 in DNA: TGTGCCATCAGTGAGTCTGACAGGGGAAATCAGCCCCAGCATTTT.

V gene TRBV11-1 combines with J gene TRBJ2-2; TRBD2 matches at 9 bases. Looked up from germline, CDR1 is SGHAT and CDR2 is FQDESV (reference sequence). Trimming took 3 bases from V and 0 from J; bases not matched to a gene: 2. The CDR3 is 16 amino acids. The CDR3 region is CASSFERGANTGELFF. The CDR3 DNA follows: TGTGCCAGCAGCTTCGAGCGGGGGGCGAACACCGGGGAGCTGTTTTTT.

The rearrangement joins TRBV27 to TRBJ2-7; no definite D call. V was shortened by 0 bases and J by 6 bases, with 9 bases between the two germline ends. The V gene's germline CDR1 is MNHEY and CDR2 SMNVEV (reference sequence). The CDR3 is 13 amino acids. The CDR3 DNA sequence: TGTGCCAGCAGTTTATCGTATATAGCCGAGCAGTACTTC. Translated: CASSLSYIAEQYF.

V is TRBV6-5 and J is TRBJ1-1; D perhaps matches TRBD1 (5 bases). Trimming left V 5 bases short and J 4 bases short, with 14 bases between. CDR1 is MNHEY, CDR2 SVGAGI, per germline. CDR3 length equals 14 residues. CDR3 coding DNA: TGTGCCAGCAGTAGAAACGGGGGGGGCACTGAAGCTTTCTTT. As protein: CASSRNGGGTEAFF.

The gene calls are TRBV6-5 and TRBJ1-2; D remains ambiguous. The CDR3 runs 12 residues. The germline gives CDR1 MNHEY, CDR2 SVGAGI. Trimming left V 7 bases short and J 5 bases short, with 11 bases between. CDR3 nucleotides: TGTGCCAGCAAGGAGGGTCGGTATGGCTACACCTTC. It codes for CASKEGRYGYTF.

The chain links TRBV5-1 to TRBJ1-1; D not certain. The V end was cut by 5 bases, the J end by 5 bases, with 16 bases between. This CDR3 is built from 14 residues. Germline V lookup: CDR1 SGHRS, CDR2 YFSETQ. The CDR3 DNA sequence: TGCGCCAGCAGACCCGAGGAGGGAGGAACTGAAGCTTTCTTT. Translated, it gives CASRPEEGGTEAFF.

The V and J genes are TRBV4-1 and TRBJ1-1; D unclear. V lost 0 bases and J lost 1, with 12 bases in between. Looked up from germline, CDR1 is MGHRA and CDR2 is YSYEKL. There are 16 residues in the CDR3. The CDR3 nucleotides read TGCGCCAGCAGCCAAGATTCGACGGAGTCGAACACTGAAGCTTTCTTT. Amino acid sequence: CASSQDSTESNTEAFF.

J is TRBJ1-5 and V is TRBV9; the match to TRBD1 covers 7 bases. This CDR3 has 14 amino acids. V lost 2 bases and J lost 6; bases outside the gene matches: 5. Germline V gene sequence: CDR1 SGDLS, CDR2 YYNGEE. CDR3 nucleotides: TGTGCCAGCAGCGTCCAGGGGGATGGTCAGCCCCAGCATTTT. This sequence encodes CASSVQGDGQPQHF.

The CDR3 DNA sequence: TGTGCCAGCTCACCTCCCGGCGACTTGAACACTGAAGCTTTCTTT. Translating it yields CASSPPGDLNTEAFF. The genes are TRBV18 and TRBJ1-1; D gene ambiguous. Germline V gene lookup returns CDR1 KGHSH and CDR2 LQKENI. Trimming pared 3 bases from V and 0 bases from J, leaving 11 bases between. The CDR3 is 15 amino acids.

This chain links TRBV3-1 (or the pseudogene TRBV3-2) with TRBJ2-3; 7 bases match TRBD2. Germline V gene data show CDR1 as LGHDT and CDR2 as YNNKEL (reference sequence). J was trimmed by 0 bases and V by 4 bases; bases with no gene match: 4. The CDR3 is made up of 15 amino acids. The CDR3, as DNA: TGTGCCAGCAGCCGGAGCGGGGTCAGCACAGATACGCAGTATTTT. Translating it yields CASSRSGVSTDTQYF.

The chain has TRBV7-9 and TRBJ1-6, with D perhaps matching TRBD1 (5 bases). This CDR3 comprises 15 residues. The V end lost 3 bases, the J end lost 9 bases, and 15 bases lay between the germline ends. Per the germline V gene, CDR1 is SEHNR and CDR2 is FQNEAQ (reference sequence). Written as DNA, the CDR3 is TGTGCCAGCAGCTTGCGGGGCAGAGAGGGTTCACCCCTCCACTTT. It translates to CASSLRGREGSPLHF. Full variable domain (rest looked up from reference TRBV7-9 and TRBJ1-6): DTGVSQNPRHKITKRGQNVTFRCDPISEHNRLYWYRQTLGQGPEFLTYFQNEAQLEKSRLLSDRFSAERPKGSFSTLEIQRTEQGDSAMYLCASSLRGREGSPLHFGNGTRLTVT.

This chain connects TRBV7-8 to TRBJ1-6; D not resolved. There are 14 residues in the CDR3. V dropped 0 bases and J dropped 9 bases, with 9 bases sitting between them. Germline V lookup: CDR1 SGHVS, CDR2 FQNEAQ. The CDR3 DNA reads TGTGCCAGCAGCTTAGCTCCGGCGGGTTCACCCCTCCACTTT. Amino acid sequence: CASSLAPAGSPLHF.

This clone was seen once. The rearrangement links TRBV19 to TRBJ2-2; D perhaps matches TRBD2 (6 bases). Germline V gene data show CDR1 as LNHDA and CDR2 as SQIVND (reference sequence). The CDR3 spans 13 residues. V lost 8 bases, J lost 6 bases, and 13 bases lay in between. CDR3 bases: TGTGCCAGTCGCCAGGGAGGCGCCGGGGAGCTGTTTTTT. Its translation: CASRQGGAGELFF.

The rearrangement links TRBV18 to TRBJ1-3; TRBD1 is a possible D gene (6 bases). This CDR3 has 15 residues. Germline V gives CDR1 KGHSH, CDR2 LQKENI. With 7 bases removed from V and 0 bases from J, the gap between germline ends came to 13 bases. The CDR3 bases are TGTGCCAGCTGCGAGGACAGTTACTCTGGAAACACCATATATTTT. Its translation is CASCEDSYSGNTIYF.

The chain employs TRBV11-3 and TRBJ2-5; 8 bases are a match to TRBD2. CDR3 length: 16 amino acids. V lost 0 bases, J lost 4 bases, and 7 bases stayed unmatched. Per the germline V gene, CDR1 is SGHNT and CDR2 is YENEEA. Written as DNA, the CDR3 is TGTGCCAGCAGCTTAGAGTTCCGGGGGGGCATAGAGACCCAGTACTTC. Protein: CASSLEFRGGIETQYF.

V usage is TRBV7-6 and J usage is TRBJ1-5; TRBD1 aligns across 10 bases. Looked up from germline, CDR1 is SGHVS and CDR2 is FNYEAQ. CDR3 length: 16 residues. V lost 1 base and J lost 8; bases outside the gene matches: 8. The CDR3, as DNA: TGTGCCAGCAGCTTAGAAGGTGGACAGGGGGTGAAGCCCCAGCATTTT. It codes for CASSLEGGQGVKPQHF.